The 32 T cell receptor beta chains below all came from one sample that was sequenced in a study of identical twins. TCRdb used MiXCR to reprocess the 5' RACE reads, holding one entry per CDR3 protein. The table records hundreds of thousands of distinct CDR3 sequences, 6.5% to 9% of them present only once. These data are also associated with another study on yellow fever vaccine responses in identical twins.

Sequenced sample: CD8+ T cells sorted from blood. Source of these receptors: a woman younger than 30 in good health.

The V call is TRBV20-1, the J call TRBJ1-1; the D is unclear. Germline-derived CDR1 and CDR2 are DFQATT and SNEGSKA (reference sequence). The CDR3 sequence is 13 residues long. The germline V and J ends were trimmed by 3 bases and 2 bases, with 10 bases remaining between them. The CDR3 reads CSARFALNTEAFF. The CDR3 DNA reads as TGCAGTGCTAGGTTTGCCCTCAACACTGAAGCTTTCTTT.

The J gene is TRBJ2-3, the V gene TRBV7-6; 9 nucleotides match TRBD2. V shed 2 bases, J shed 6 bases, and the junction held 9 bases outside the gene matches. The CDR3 extends over 16 amino acids. The germline V gene encodes CDR1 SGHVS and CDR2 FNYEAQ. CDR3 sequence reads: CASSLTISGSSDTQYF. In DNA, the CDR3 is TGTGCCAGCAGCTTAACTATTAGCGGGAGTTCTGATACGCAGTATTTT.

This clonotype turned up a few times. V and J are TRBV28 and TRBJ1-1; TRBD1 matches at 8 bases. The junction had 12 bases not matched to a gene; V was cut back by 10 bases and J by 5 bases. CDR3 size: 14 residues. Germline V gene lookup returns CDR1 MDHEN and CDR2 SYDVKM. The CDR3 protein is CATSAGGERTEAFF. The CDR3 DNA sequence: TGTGCCACCTCGGCAGGGGGCGAAAGGACTGAAGCTTTCTTT. The whole variable domain, remainder taken from reference TRBV28 and TRBJ1-1, is DVKVTQSSRYLVKRTGEKVFLECVQDMDHENMFWYRQDPGLGLRLIYFSYDVKMKEKGDIPEGYSVSREKKERFSLILESASTNQTSMYLCATSAGGERTEAFFGQGTRLTVV.

The chain has TRBV20-1 and TRBJ2-3; D gene ambiguous. Germline V gives CDR1 DFQATT, CDR2 SNEGSKA (reference sequence). CDR3 length: 13 amino acids. V shed 3 bases and J shed 1 base, with 8 bases lying between them. Here the CDR3 reads CSARLEGTDTQYF. The CDR3, as DNA: TGCAGTGCTAGGCTCGAGGGCACAGATACGCAGTATTTT.

This clonotype was seen many times. The chain is built from TRBV7-9 and TRBJ1-1, with D possibly matching TRBD1 (5 bases). From germline, CDR1 is SEHNR and CDR2 FQNEAQ (reference sequence). The CDR3 has 13 amino acids. V lost 5 bases, J lost 7 bases, and 14 bases lay in between. Here the CDR3 reads CASSPGGVREAFF. The CDR3 DNA reads as TGTGCCAGCAGCCCCGGGGGGGTCCGTGAAGCTTTCTTT.

The chain joins TRBV24-1 to TRBJ2-3, with D tentatively TRBD1 or TRBD2 (5 bases each). Germline V gene data show CDR1 as KGHDR and CDR2 as SFDVKD. CDR3 length equals 15 residues. V gave up 1 base and J gave up 5 bases, with 12 bases separating them. CDR3 sequence: CATSDLWQGEDTQYF. In DNA, the CDR3 is TGTGCCACCAGTGATTTATGGCAGGGAGAAGATACGCAGTATTTT.

The chain uses TRBV6-5 and TRBJ2-6; 12 nucleotides line up with TRBD2. With 2 bases clipped from V and 4 bases from J, the junction kept 6 bases outside the gene matches. Per germline, CDR1 MNHEY and CDR2 SVGAGI. The CDR3 covers 18 residues. CDR3 DNA: TGTGCCAGCAGTTACGATCTAGCGGGAGGGGTCGGGGCCAACGTCCTGACTTTC. Encoded protein: CASSYDLAGGVGANVLTF.

This clonotype has a handful of counts. The rearrangement links TRBV20-1 to TRBJ2-7; 9 nucleotides line up with TRBD2. CDR1 and CDR2 (germline): DFQATT, SNEGSKA (reference sequence). J lost 2 bases, V lost 0 bases, and 5 bases had no gene match. This CDR3 contains 15 residues. DNA of the CDR3: TGCAGTGCTAGAGATCTCGGGACTAGCACCTACGAGCAGTACTTC. Its protein is CSARDLGTSTYEQYF.

In the case of this clonotype: A junction boundary mismatches the germline segment, possibly from a read error. The rearrangement links TRBV28 to TRBJ2-2; no firm D call. The CDR3 length is 13 residues. Germline-derived CDR1 and CDR2 are MDHEN and SYDVKM. The CDR3 nucleotides are TGTGCCACCAGTTTCGATGGACGGGGGGAGCTGTTTTTT. Protein: CATSFDGRGELFF.

This clonotype has more than one count but fewer than ten. This chain uses TRBV9 with TRBJ2-2; D is perhaps TRBD1 or TRBD2 (7 bases each). Germline CDR1 and CDR2: SGDLS and YYNGEE. CDR3 length: 14 amino acids. V was cut by 5 bases and J by 3 bases, with 11 bases left in between. CDR3 in amino acids: CASSPGGDTGELFF. CDR3 bases: TGTGCCAGCAGTCCAGGGGGGGACACCGGGGAGCTGTTTTTT. The full variable domain, its missing parts supplied by reference TRBV9 and TRBJ2-2, is DSGVTQTPKHLITATGQRVTLRCSPRSGDLSVYWYQQSLDQGLQFLIQYYNGEERAKGNILERFSAQQFPDLHSELNLSSLELGDSALYFCASSPGGDTGELFFGEGSRLTVL.

The rearrangement uses TRBV7-8 and TRBJ2-2; 12 positions match TRBD2. Germline V gene sequence: CDR1 SGHVS, CDR2 FQNEAQ. This CDR3 region has 15 residues. J gave up 6 bases and V 3 bases, and 2 bases lay outside the gene matches. The CDR3 is CASSLTSGSPGELFF. DNA of the CDR3: TGTGCCAGCAGCTTGACTAGCGGGAGCCCCGGGGAGCTGTTTTTT.

This clonotype was counted a few times. The chain combines TRBV15 with TRBJ1-1; D ambiguous. With 2 bases removed from V and 3 bases from J, the gap between germline ends came to 13 bases. CDR1 and CDR2 from the germline V gene are LNHNV and YYDKDF (reference sequence). This CDR3 has 15 residues. The CDR3 DNA is TGTGCCACCAGCAGAACGGAGGGTGAGGACACTGAAGCTTTCTTT. Amino acid sequence: CATSRTEGEDTEAFF.

This clonotype has just a few counts. The chain has TRBV20-1 and TRBJ1-2; no definite D call. V was cut by 3 bases and J by 2 bases, with 13 bases left in between. Germline values: CDR1 DFQATT, CDR2 SNEGSKA (reference sequence). CDR3 length: 14 amino acids. CDR3 sequence (DNA): TGCAGTGCTAGCACACCCGATTGGAACTATGGCTACACCTTC. This encodes CSASTPDWNYGYTF.

This clonotype was seen a handful of times. The chain carries TRBV24-1 and TRBJ2-3, with D possibly matching TRBD2 (6 bases). V dropped 5 bases and J dropped 2 bases, with 10 bases sitting between them. The germline V gene encodes CDR1 KGHDR and CDR2 SFDVKD. This CDR3 region has 14 residues. CDR3 sequence: CATSARDFTDTQYF. The CDR3 DNA follows: TGTGCCACCAGTGCTAGGGACTTCACAGATACGCAGTATTTT.

The rearrangement joins TRBV29-1 to TRBJ2-7, with unresolved D. CDR1 and CDR2 from the germline V gene are SQVTM and ANQGSEA. Trimming left V 0 bases short and J 2 bases short, with 8 bases between. This CDR3 region has 13 residues. The CDR3 sequence is CSVEDLATYEQYF. The DNA of the CDR3 is TGCAGCGTTGAAGATCTTGCGACCTACGAGCAGTACTTC.

This clonotype was found many times. This rearrangement joins TRBV5-1 to TRBJ1-1; 8 bases are a match to TRBD1. Germline values: CDR1 SGHRS, CDR2 YFSETQ. This CDR3 spans 16 amino acids. The junction had 5 bases not matched to a gene; V was cut back by 0 bases and J by 1 base. The CDR3 is CASSLAQGARNTEAFF. The CDR3 nucleotides read TGCGCCAGCAGCTTGGCCCAGGGGGCGCGGAACACTGAAGCTTTCTTT.

This clonotype was seen only a few times. The rearrangement joins TRBV7-8 to TRBJ2-5; D unclear. CDR1 is SGHVS and CDR2 is FQNEAQ in the germline V gene. The CDR3 is 14 amino acids. V was trimmed by 5 bases and J by 4 bases, leaving 14 bases between them. As DNA, the CDR3 is TGTGCCAGCAGCCTACAAGACTCCCTAGAGACCCAGTACTTC. The encoded protein is CASSLQDSLETQYF.

Only a few counts were recorded for this clonotype. For the CDR3, the DNA is TGTGCCAGCAGCCCCGGGGGTGTCTACGAGCAGTACTTC. This codes for CASSPGGVYEQYF. V gene TRBV9 combines with J gene TRBJ2-7; D is possibly TRBD2 (6 bases). With 4 bases removed from V and 3 bases from J, the gap between germline ends came to 11 bases. CDR3 length: 13 amino acids. Germline CDR1 is SGDLS and CDR2 is YYNGEE. The whole variable domain, remainder taken from reference TRBV9 and TRBJ2-7, is DSGVTQTPKHLITATGQRVTLRCSPRSGDLSVYWYQQSLDQGLQFLIQYYNGEERAKGNILERFSAQQFPDLHSELNLSSLELGDSALYFCASSPGGVYEQYFGPGTRLTVT.

The sample holds many counts of this clonotype. The CDR3 loop reads CASSYPWRNEQFF. Here the CDR3 DNA reads TGTGCCAGCAGTTATCCCTGGCGCAATGAGCAGTTCTTC. This sequence joins TRBV6-6 and TRBJ2-1; D is undetermined. Germline CDR1 is MNHNY and CDR2 is SVGAGI (reference sequence). The CDR3 is made up of 13 amino acids. V dropped 3 bases and J dropped 6 bases, with 9 bases sitting between them.

The V gene is TRBV27, the J gene TRBJ2-1; possible D gene TRBD2, 6 bases. The CDR3 has 14 amino acids. Trimming left V 10 bases short and J 4 bases short, with 17 bases between. CDR1 and CDR2 (germline): MNHEY, SMNVEV (reference sequence). CDR3 region: CATWGSGLYNEQFF. The CDR3 DNA reads TGTGCCACTTGGGGCAGCGGGCTTTACAATGAGCAGTTCTTC.

The chain has TRBV6-2 or TRBV6-3 and TRBJ2-1; 9 positions agree with TRBD2. Trimming took 6 bases from V and 4 from J; bases not matched to a gene: 10. The germline V gene has CDR1 MNHEY and CDR2 SVGEGT. There are 16 residues in the CDR3. CDR3 protein: CASSYQAGGFYNEQFF. CDR3 nucleotide sequence: TGTGCCAGCAGCTATCAAGCGGGAGGTTTTTACAATGAGCAGTTCTTC.

This clonotype has ten or more counts. The chain joins TRBV12-3 or TRBV12-4 to TRBJ1-1; 7 bases are a match to TRBD1. The length of the CDR3 is 14 residues. The V segment lost 3 bases and the J segment 1 base; nucleotides outside the gene matches: 2. The CDR3 spells CASSFGQANTEAFF. In DNA form, the CDR3 reads TGTGCCAGCAGTTTTGGACAGGCGAACACTGAAGCTTTCTTT.

This clonotype has ten or more counts. This chain connects TRBV7-9 to TRBJ2-2; 7 bases map to TRBD1. The trim removed 3 bases at V and 3 bases at J, leaving 4 bases unmatched. Germline assignment: CDR1 SEHNR and CDR2 FQNEAQ (reference sequence). The CDR3 extends over 15 amino acids. CDR3 sequence reads: CASSFLTGDTGELFF. The CDR3 DNA reads as TGTGCCAGCAGCTTTTTAACAGGGGACACCGGGGAGCTGTTTTTT. The whole variable domain, remainder taken from reference TRBV7-9 and TRBJ2-2, is DTGVSQNPRHKITKRGQNVTFRCDPISEHNRLYWYRQTLGQGPEFLTYFQNEAQLEKSRLLSDRFSAERPKGSFSTLEIQRTEQGDSAMYLCASSFLTGDTGELFFGEGSRLTVL.

This clonotype was recorded a few times. The junction and the germline gene differ at one end; a read error may be behind it. The V call is TRBV6-1, the J call TRBJ1-3; 7 nucleotides agree with TRBD1. Germline CDR1 is MNHNS and CDR2 is SASEGT. The CDR3 has 11 amino acids. CDR3 coding DNA: TGTGCCAGCAGCCGAGGACGGGACAGCCAGTTT. Translating it yields CASSRGRDSQF.

This clonotype came up many times. The chain links TRBV24-1 to TRBJ2-3, with 9 bases that match TRBD1. After removal of 4 bases from V and 4 bases from J, the junction contained 8 bases not matched to a gene. This CDR3 contains 16 residues. Germline lookup yields CDR1 KGHDR and CDR2 SFDVKD. For the CDR3, the DNA is TGTGCCACCAGTGACGCGACAGGGGGTCTCGCAGATACGCAGTATTTT. Translating it yields CATSDATGGLADTQYF.

V gene TRBV13 combines with J gene TRBJ2-5; D unresolved. The CDR3 runs to 12 residues. CDR1 and CDR2 (germline): PRHDT, FYEKMQ (reference sequence). Trimming pared 8 bases from V and 4 bases from J, leaving 11 bases between. CDR3 coding DNA: TGTGCCAGCTCCGAAGGTGTAGAGACCCAGTACTTC. This translates into CASSEGVETQYF.

This clonotype was detected many times. This chain joins TRBV20-1 and TRBJ2-1; TRBD2 matches 9 bases. Per the germline V gene, CDR1 is DFQATT and CDR2 is SNEGSKA (reference sequence). This CDR3 spans 14 amino acids. Trimming at V came to 1 base and at J to 8 bases, leaving 6 bases not matched to a gene. In nucleotides, the CDR3 is TGCAGTGCTAGAGTTGGGCGGGAGGGCTATGAGCAGTTCTTC. The encoded protein is CSARVGREGYEQFF.

This clonotype was seen a few times. V gene TRBV18 combines with J gene TRBJ2-7; 7 bases agree with TRBD1. The CDR3 has 15 amino acids. Germline trimming cut 3 bases from V and 2 bases from J; bases unmatched to any gene: 7. Germline-derived CDR1 and CDR2 are KGHSH and LQKENI. The CDR3 here is CASSPPSGTAYEQYF. The CDR3 DNA sequence: TGTGCCAGCTCACCTCCCTCCGGGACAGCCTACGAGCAGTACTTC.

This chain links TRBV6-5 with TRBJ1-2, with TRBD1 matching over 7 bases. The germline V gene encodes CDR1 MNHEY and CDR2 SVGAGI. V lost 0 bases and J lost 4; bases outside the gene matches: 2. The CDR3 is made up of 14 amino acids. The CDR3 sequence: CASSYSWDSYGYTF. The DNA for the CDR3 is TGTGCCAGCAGTTACTCGTGGGACAGCTATGGCTACACCTTC.

This clonotype was seen only a few times. This chain uses TRBV29-1 with TRBJ2-7; 7 bases agree with TRBD2. V shed 1 base, J shed 0 bases, and the junction held 12 bases outside the gene matches. The germline V gene has CDR1 SQVTM and CDR2 ANQGSEA. The CDR3 has 17 residues. The CDR3 sequence is CSVEARAGDGSSYEQYF. For the CDR3, the DNA is TGCAGCGTTGAAGCGCGGGCGGGGGACGGTAGCTCCTACGAGCAGTACTTC.

This clonotype was observed a few times. The V call is TRBV15, the J call TRBJ2-1; 16 bases line up with TRBD2. The ends lost 5 bases at V and 5 bases at J; junction bases unmatched: 15. Germline assignment: CDR1 LNHNV and CDR2 YYDKDF (reference sequence). There are 20 residues in the CDR3. CDR3 protein: CATSGKGLAGGPHLNNEQFF. For the CDR3, the DNA is TGTGCCACCAGCGGAAAGGGACTAGCGGGGGGGCCTCACCTAAACAATGAGCAGTTCTTC. Based on the CDR3 plus reference TRBV15 and TRBJ2-1, the full variable domain is DAMVIQNPRYQVTQFGKPVTLSCSQTLNHNVMYWYQQKSSQAPKLLFHYYDKDFNNEADTPDNFQSRRPNTSFCFLDIRSPGLGDTAMYLCATSGKGLAGGPHLNNEQFFGPGTRLTVL.

The gene calls are TRBV20-1 and TRBJ1-5; 9 nucleotides align to TRBD1. The CDR3 has 16 residues. Germline values: CDR1 DFQATT, CDR2 SNEGSKA (reference sequence). Trimming removed 2 bases from V and 2 bases from J; junction bases left unmatched: 7. The DNA of the CDR3 is TGCAGTGCTAGAACAGGGGGCCCTTATGGCAATCAGCCCCAGCATTTT. Translating gives CSARTGGPYGNQPQHF.